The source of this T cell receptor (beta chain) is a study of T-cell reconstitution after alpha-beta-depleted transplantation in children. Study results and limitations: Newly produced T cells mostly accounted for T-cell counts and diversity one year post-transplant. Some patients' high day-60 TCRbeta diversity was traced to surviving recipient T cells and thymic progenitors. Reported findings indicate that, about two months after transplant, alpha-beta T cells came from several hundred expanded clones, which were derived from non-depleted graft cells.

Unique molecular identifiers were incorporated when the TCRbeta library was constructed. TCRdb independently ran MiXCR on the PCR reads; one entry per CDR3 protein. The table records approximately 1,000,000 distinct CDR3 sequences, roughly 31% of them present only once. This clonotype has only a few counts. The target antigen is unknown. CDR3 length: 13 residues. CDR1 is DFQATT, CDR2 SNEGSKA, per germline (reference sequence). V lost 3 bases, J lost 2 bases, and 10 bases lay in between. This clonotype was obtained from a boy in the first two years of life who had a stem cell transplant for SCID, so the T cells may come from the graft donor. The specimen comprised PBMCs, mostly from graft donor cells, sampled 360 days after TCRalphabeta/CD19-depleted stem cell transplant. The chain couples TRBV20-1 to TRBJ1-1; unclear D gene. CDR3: CSARAETNTEAFF. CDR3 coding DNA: TGCAGTGCTAGGGCAGAGACTAACACTGAAGCTTTCTTT.